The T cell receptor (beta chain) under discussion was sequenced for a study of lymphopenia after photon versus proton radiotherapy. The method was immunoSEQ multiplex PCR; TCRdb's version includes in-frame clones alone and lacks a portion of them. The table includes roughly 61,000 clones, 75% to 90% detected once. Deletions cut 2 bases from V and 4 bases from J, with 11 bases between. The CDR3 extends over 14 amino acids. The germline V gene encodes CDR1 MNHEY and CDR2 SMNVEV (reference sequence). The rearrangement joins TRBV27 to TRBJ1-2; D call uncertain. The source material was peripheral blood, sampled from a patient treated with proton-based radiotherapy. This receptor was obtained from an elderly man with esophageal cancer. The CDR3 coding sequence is TGTGCCAGCAGTTTACGGCGGGAATTCTATGGCTACACCTTC. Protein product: CASSLRREFYGYTF.